Each of the 14 T cell receptor beta chains below was sequenced from the same sample in a study of blood T cell repertoires in COVID-19. Generated by immunoSEQ multiplex PCR, the TCRdb table keeps only in-frame clones and is missing some. The table records about 480,000 clones, approximately 88% of them present only once. The source material was PBMCs or T cells enriched from blood (not recorded which). The receptors were gathered from a woman between 35 and 50 years old who had recovered from COVID-19.

Worth noting for this clone: The sample has other DNA sequences that encode this CDR3 too. J is TRBJ1-5 and V is TRBV7-2, with 11 bases that match TRBD1. This CDR3 is built from 15 residues. V was clipped by 1 base and J by 7 bases; unmatched bases: 3. In germline, CDR1 is SGHTA, CDR2 FQGNSA. The CDR3 sequence is CASSLVGQGGQPQHF. The CDR3 coding sequence is TGTGCCAGCAGCTTAGTGGGACAGGGGGGACAGCCCCAGCATTTT.

The chain couples TRBV2 to TRBJ2-5; 8 nucleotides match TRBD1. The J segment lost 6 bases and the V segment lost 7 bases, leaving 10 bases of the junction unmatched. The V gene's germline CDR1 is SNHLY and CDR2 FYNNEI. CDR3 length equals 14 residues. The CDR3 sequence is CASNGLQGAKTQYF. The CDR3 bases are TGTGCCAGCAACGGACTCCAGGGGGCCAAGACCCAGTACTTC.

The chain links TRBV19 to TRBJ2-1; a weak D match, TRBD2 (5 bases). The CDR3 loop spans 14 amino acids. V lost 5 bases, J lost 5 bases, and 13 bases lay in between. The germline gives CDR1 LNHDA, CDR2 SQIVND (reference sequence). The CDR3 here is CASSSPTGNNEQFF. The CDR3, as DNA: TGTGCCAGTAGTTCCCCCACGGGGAACAATGAGCAGTTCTTC. Using reference TRBV19 and TRBJ2-1 for the parts outside the CDR3, the full variable domain is DGGITQSPKYLFRKEGQNVTLSCEQNLNHDAMYWYRQDPGQGLRLIYYSQIVNDFQKGDIAEGYSVSREKKESFPLTVTSAQKNPTAFYLCASSSPTGNNEQFFGPGTRLTVL.

This clone was detected a few times. This CDR3 is CASSEERSPTGELFF. DNA for the CDR3: TGTGCCAGCAGTGAAGAGCGGAGCCCCACCGGGGAGCTGTTTTTT. V and J are TRBV2 and TRBJ2-2; possibly TRBD2 for D (5 bases). The ends were cut back, 1 base at V and 4 bases at J, with 10 bases in the middle. The CDR3 is 15 residues long. Germline CDR1 is SNHLY and CDR2 is FYNNEI.

The V and J genes are TRBV19 and TRBJ1-6; maybe TRBD1 (5 bases). The CDR3 loop spans 16 amino acids. The germline V gene encodes CDR1 LNHDA and CDR2 SQIVND (reference sequence). V was cut by 3 bases and J by 5 bases, with 14 bases left in between. The CDR3 sequence: CASSILHDSDNSPLHF. For the CDR3, the DNA is TGTGCCAGTAGTATCCTACATGACAGCGATAATTCACCCCTCCACTTT.

The chain recombines TRBV29-1 with TRBJ1-2; D is uncertain. This CDR3 is 11 amino acids long. V lost 5 bases and J lost 6, with 10 bases in between. The germline CDR1 and CDR2 sequences are SQVTM and ANQGSEA. CDR3 nucleotides: TGCAGCGTTAGCTCCGGGGATGGCTACACCTTC. This encodes CSVSSGDGYTF.

This clone has only a few counts. The chain recombines TRBV6-5 with TRBJ1-1; maybe TRBD1 (5 bases). This CDR3 is built from 13 residues. Trimming cost V 5 bases and J 3 bases, with 10 bases left between them. From germline, CDR1 is MNHEY and CDR2 SVGAGI. CDR3 nucleotide sequence: TGTGCCAGCAGTCGTGGAGGGGACACTGAAGCTTTCTTT. Its translation is CASSRGGDTEAFF.

The chain links TRBV30 to TRBJ2-7; possibly TRBD1 for D (6 bases). The germline V gene encodes CDR1 GTSNPN and CDR2 SVGIG (reference sequence). V was shortened by 0 bases and J by 10 bases, with 22 bases between the two germline ends. CDR3 length equals 15 residues. Here the CDR3 reads CAWSVQGGQLRVQYF. The CDR3 bases are TGTGCCTGGAGTGTACAGGGCGGCCAGCTACGAGTTCAGTACTTC.

The genes are TRBV4-1 and TRBJ2-3; TRBD2 might be the D (5 bases). This CDR3 has 17 residues. Trimming stripped 4 bases from V and 4 bases from J, with 21 bases between. Germline CDR1 is MGHRA and CDR2 is YSYEKL. The CDR3, as DNA: TGCGCCAGCAGCCCTCTCCGGACTGCAACTTCTCCAGATACGCAGTATTTT. It specifies CASSPLRTATSPDTQYF.

The J gene is TRBJ2-7, the V gene TRBV5-4; TRBD1 aligns across 9 bases. CDR3 length equals 17 residues. Germline loops: CDR1 SGHNT, CDR2 YYREEE (reference sequence). V shed 4 bases, J shed 5 bases, and the junction held 16 bases outside the gene matches. CDR3 in DNA: TGTGCCAGCAGCCCGCCGGGACAGGGCCCTCCCCCGCACGAGCAGTACTTC. It encodes CASSPPGQGPPPHEQYF.

This sequence joins TRBV2 and TRBJ2-7; TRBD1 agrees at 7 bases. There are 14 residues in the CDR3. The V and J ends lost 5 bases and 3 bases, in that order; junction bases with no gene match: 7. Germline V gene lookup returns CDR1 SNHLY and CDR2 FYNNEI. CDR3 region: CASSPRQGLYEQYF. The CDR3 DNA reads TGTGCCAGCAGTCCTCGACAGGGTCTCTACGAGCAGTACTTC.

V usage is TRBV9 and J usage is TRBJ1-1, with D uncertain. Germline V gene sequence: CDR1 SGDLS, CDR2 YYNGEE. The CDR3 has 15 residues. The V end was cut by 0 bases, the J end by 0 bases, with 9 bases between. The CDR3 nucleotides are TGTGCCAGCAGCGTAGAAGGAGCCATGAACACTGAAGCTTTCTTT. Translating gives CASSVEGAMNTEAFF.

V is TRBV5-6 and J is TRBJ2-5; TRBD2 matches 11 bases. V trimming: 0 bases; J trimming: 5 bases; junction bases outside the gene matches: 3. The V gene's germline CDR1 is SGHDT and CDR2 YYEEEE. This CDR3 spans 15 amino acids. The CDR3 reads CASSLGTSGLETQYF. CDR3 bases: TGTGCCAGCAGCTTGGGGACTAGCGGGCTGGAGACCCAGTACTTC. Full variable domain (outside the CDR3, taken from reference TRBV5-6 and TRBJ2-5): DAGVTQSPTHLIKTRGQQVTLRCSPKSGHDTVSWYQQALGQGPQFIFQYYEEEERQRGNFPDRFSGHQFPNYSSELNVNALLLGDSALYLCASSLGTSGLETQYFGPGTRLLVL.

This chain joins TRBV11-1 and TRBJ2-3; D is possibly TRBD2 (6 bases). V shed 5 bases and J shed 3 bases, with 12 bases lying between them. The CDR3 is 14 amino acids. The germline V gene has CDR1 SGHAT and CDR2 FQDESV (reference sequence). The chain's CDR3 is CASSAEGLTDTQYF. The CDR3 nucleotides read TGTGCCAGCAGCGCGGAGGGCCTTACAGATACGCAGTATTTT. The full variable domain, its missing parts supplied by reference TRBV11-1 and TRBJ2-3, is EAEVAQSPRYKITEKSQAVAFWCDPISGHATLYWYRQILGQGPELLVQFQDESVVDDSQLPKDRFSAERLKGVDSTLKIQPAELGDSAMYLCASSAEGLTDTQYFGPGTRLTVL.